This is a list of T cell receptor beta chains from one sample in a study of CD8 T cells in Susac syndrome. Each CDR3 protein gets one entry after TCRdb re-called the immunoSEQ multiplex PCR reads with MiXCR. The sample includes 250,000 to 350,000 distinct CDR3 sequences, about 88% seen only once; the top ten take about 0.11%. Material: CD8+ T cells from PBMCs. These TCRs come from a human donor with multiple sclerosis. Each CDR3 is given with its conserved first and last residue. A D gene is named only where the DNA matches it firmly. A clone size is listed for some rows: how often the clone was seen (once, few, many), or a class if it is expanded.

NA,17,TRBJ1-4,NA,TRBV27,CASSLRFTTADSQKLFF,TGTGCCAGCAGTTTAAGGTTTACGACAGCTGATTCTCAAAAACTGTTTTTT
NA,16,TRBJ1-2,few,TRBV27,CASSLSPGAATYGYTF,TGTGCCAGCAGTTTATCGCCTGGGGCAGCAACTTATGGCTACACCTTC
TRBD1,15,TRBJ1-5,NA,TRBV30,CAWSFGQGAGQPQHF,TGTGCCTGGAGCTTCGGACAGGGGGCCGGGCAGCCCCAGCATTTT
TRBD1,16,TRBJ2-1,NA,TRBV29-1,CSVESYLTGDYNEQFF,TGCAGCGTTGAGAGTTATCTGACAGGGGACTACAATGAGCAGTTCTTC
NA,13,TRBJ2-3,NA,TRBV27,CASSLGKGDTQYF,TGTGCCAGCAGTTTAGGAAAAGGGGATACGCAGTATTTT
NA,14,TRBJ2-5,NA,TRBV6-5,CASSYLDWQETQYF,TGTGCCAGCAGTTACTTGGACTGGCAAGAGACCCAGTACTTC
NA,17,TRBJ2-7,NA,TRBV18,CASSPPPRHQNSYEQYF,TGTGCCAGCTCACCACCACCGCGACACCAAAATTCCTACGAGCAGTACTTC
NA,13,TRBJ1-5,few,TRBV28,CASSVDSNQPQHF,TGTGCCAGCTCTGTTGACAGCAATCAGCCCCAGCATTTT
NA,12,TRBJ1-2,NA,TRBV29-1,CSVPSVGYGYTF,TGCAGCGTGCCGTCCGTCGGCTATGGCTACACCTTC
NA,10,TRBJ2-1,NA,TRBV29-1,CSFRDGEQFF,TGCAGCTTCAGGGACGGTGAGCAGTTCTTC
TRBD2,17,TRBJ2-5,few,TRBV7-2,CASRLGGWTSGQETQYF,TGTGCCAGCAGATTGGGGGGGTGGACTAGCGGGCAAGAGACCCAGTACTTC
TRBD1,16,TRBJ2-3,NA,TRBV27,CASSLSRTGRTDTQYF,TGTGCCAGCAGTTTATCGCGGACAGGCCGCACAGATACGCAGTATTTT
TRBD1,15,TRBJ1-2,NA,TRBV4-1,CASSHRQGRGEGYTF,TGCGCCAGCAGCCACCGACAGGGACGAGGTGAAGGCTACACCTTC
NA,13,TRBJ2-2,NA,TRBV29-1,CSVGTWGPGELFF,TGCAGCGTTGGGACTTGGGGCCCCGGGGAGCTGTTTTTT
TRBD1,14,TRBJ1-1,NA,TRBV28,CASSLQGDNTEAFF,TGTGCCAGCAGCCTACAGGGGGACAACACTGAAGCTTTCTTT
TRBD1,14,TRBJ1-6,NA,TRBV19,CASNRGSYNSPLHF,TGTGCCAGTAACAGGGGCTCCTATAATTCACCCCTCCACTTT
NA,12,TRBJ1-2,NA,TRBV29-1,CSVEGGSRRYTF,TGCAGCGTTGAAGGGGGATCGAGGCGCTACACCTTC
NA,12,TRBJ2-7,NA,TRBV7-8,CASHISPYEQYF,TGTGCCAGCCACATATCTCCCTACGAGCAGTACTTC
NA,13,TRBJ2-1,NA,TRBV28,CATRSLRGNEQFF,TGTGCCACCCGGTCTTTGCGGGGAAATGAGCAGTTCTTC
NA,15,TRBJ2-1,NA,TRBV10-3,CAIRLGESSYNEQFF,TGTGCCATCAGATTAGGGGAAAGCTCCTACAATGAGCAGTTCTTC
NA,15,TRBJ2-1,NA,TRBV2,CASSGVGSTYNEQFF,TGTGCCAGCAGCGGGGTCGGCTCCACCTACAATGAGCAGTTCTTC
NA,18,TRBJ1-4,NA,TRBV7-8,CASSLASRWIATNEKLFF,TGTGCCAGCAGCTTAGCCTCAAGATGGATTGCAACTAATGAAAAACTGTTTTTT
NA,15,TRBJ1-1,NA,TRBV10-3,CASGGTVDLDTEAFF,TGTGCCAGCGGGGGCACGGTGGATTTGGACACTGAAGCTTTCTTT
TRBD1,15,TRBJ1-1,NA,TRBV7-6,CASSPPGGLNTEAFF,TGTGCCAGCAGCCCCCCAGGGGGACTGAACACTGAAGCTTTCTTT
TRBD2,14,TRBJ2-1,once,TRBV7-2,CAILGAGLYNEQFF,TGTGCCATACTTGGAGCGGGACTTTACAATGAGCAGTTCTTC
TRBD2,16,TRBJ2-1,NA,TRBV13,CASSHAGTSLSNEQFF,TGTGCCAGCAGCCATGCCGGGACTAGTCTCTCCAATGAGCAGTTCTTC
TRBD2,18,TRBJ2-7,NA,TRBV6-1,CASPPRRLAGAASYEQYF,TGTGCCAGCCCCCCGCGGAGACTAGCGGGAGCAGCCTCCTACGAGCAGTACTTC
NA,14,TRBJ1-2,NA,TRBV27,CASSLRDNFYGYTF,TGTGCCAGCAGTTTACGGGACAACTTCTATGGCTACACCTTC
NA,14,TRBJ2-3,NA,TRBV5-5,CASSLVAVTDTQYF,TGTGCCAGCAGCTTGGTAGCGGTCACAGATACGCAGTATTTT
NA,15,TRBJ2-7,NA,TRBV7-9,CASSPPVTSSYEQYF,TGTGCCAGCAGCCCCCCGGTCACGAGCTCCTACGAGCAGTACTTC
NA,14,TRBJ1-2,once,TRBV12-3/TRBV12-4,CASSQGPEGYGYTF,TGTGCCAGCAGTCAGGGACCCGAGGGCTATGGCTACACCTTC
TRBD1,15,TRBJ1-5,NA,TRBV27,CASSPGTGVNQPQHF,TGTGCCAGCTCCCCCGGGACAGGGGTAAATCAGCCCCAGCATTTT
NA,16,TRBJ1-1,NA,TRBV9,CASSAWGKLGNTEAFF,TGTGCCAGCAGCGCTTGGGGGAAACTAGGGAACACTGAAGCTTTCTTT
NA,14,TRBJ2-1,NA,TRBV27,CASSLSSWTIEQFF,TGTGCCAGCAGTTTATCTTCTTGGACGATCGAGCAGTTCTTC
TRBD2,17,TRBJ2-2,NA,TRBV3-1,CASSQDWKREFAGELFF,TGTGCCAGCAGCCAAGACTGGAAGCGGGAGTTTGCCGGGGAGCTGTTTTTT
TRBD2,18,TRBJ2-7,NA,TRBV2,CASSERGASGIFSYEQYF,TGTGCCAGCAGTGAAAGGGGGGCTAGCGGGATATTCTCCTACGAGCAGTACTTC
NA,14,TRBJ2-5,NA,TRBV5-1,CASSFRGRKETQYF,TGCGCCAGCAGCTTCAGGGGACGAAAAGAGACTCAGTACTTC
NA,16,TRBJ2-2,once,TRBV12-3/TRBV12-4,CASTRGGGIRTGELFF,TGTGCCAGCACCCGCGGCGGCGGCATACGAACCGGGGAGCTGTTTTTT
NA,17,TRBJ2-1,NA,TRBV10-3,CAISEPNSGTEYNEQFF,TGTGCCATCAGTGAGCCTAACAGCGGGACAGAGTACAATGAGCAGTTCTTC
NA,12,TRBJ2-7,NA,TRBV24-1,CATDAVGGEQYF,TGTGCCACCGATGCGGTGGGGGGCGAGCAGTACTTC
TRBD1,15,TRBJ2-7,once,TRBV7-6,CASSTKRQGVYEQYF,TGTGCCAGCAGCACCAAGCGACAGGGGGTCTACGAGCAGTACTTC
TRBD2,17,TRBJ2-3,NA,TRBV5-1,CASSPRTSGRSTDTQYF,TGCGCCAGCAGCCCCCGGACTAGCGGGAGGTCCACAGATACGCAGTATTTT
NA,17,TRBJ2-1,NA,TRBV11-2,CASSLDVRAGFDNEQFF,TGTGCCAGCAGCTTAGATGTTCGCGCGGGATTCGACAATGAGCAGTTCTTC
NA,13,TRBJ2-7,NA,TRBV23-1,CASSPHTAYEQYF,TGCGCCAGCAGTCCTCACACAGCCTACGAGCAGTACTTC
TRBD2,16,TRBJ2-1,NA,TRBV10-3,CAISESMAGDYNEQFF,TGTGCCATCAGTGAGTCTATGGCGGGAGACTACAATGAGCAGTTCTTC
NA,19,TRBJ2-1,NA,TRBV29-1,CSAGAPGQGTASSYNEQFF,TGCAGCGCGGGGGCCCCGGGACAAGGGACCGCCAGCTCCTACAATGAGCAGTTCTTC
NA,13,TRBJ1-1,NA,TRBV27,CASSWTQYTEAFF,TGTGCCAGCAGTTGGACCCAGTACACTGAAGCTTTCTTT
NA,12,TRBJ2-1,NA,TRBV5-1,CASSLAQGEQFF,TGCGCCAGCAGCCTAGCCCAGGGCGAGCAGTTCTTC
NA,18,TRBJ2-3,NA,TRBV2,CASPTYSPGAGLTDTQYF,TGTGCCAGCCCCACATATTCTCCTGGGGCGGGACTGACAGATACGCAGTATTTT
TRBD1,15,TRBJ2-2,NA,TRBV6-5,CASNLQEGAGGELFF,TGTGCCAGCAACCTCCAAGAGGGGGCCGGCGGGGAGCTGTTTTTT
TRBD1,15,TRBJ2-7,once,TRBV14,CASSQGRGRRYEQYF,TGTGCCAGCAGCCAAGGCAGGGGGCGGAGGTACGAGCAGTACTTC
NA,11,TRBJ1-2,few,TRBV19,CASSDNYGYTF,TGTGCCAGCTCGGATAACTATGGCTACACCTTC
NA,17,TRBJ1-5,NA,TRBV20-1,CSARDTGLNVGNQPQHF,TGCAGTGCTAGAGACACTGGTTTAAATGTCGGCAATCAGCCCCAGCATTTT
NA,14,TRBJ2-7,few,TRBV28,CASSSRGPYYEQYF,TGTGCCAGCAGTTCCCGGGGGCCCTACTACGAGCAGTACTTC
NA,17,TRBJ2-1,NA,TRBV16,CASSPLRTGATYNEQFF,TGTGCCAGCAGCCCCCTGAGAACGGGGGCAACCTACAATGAGCAGTTCTTC
TRBD2,19,TRBJ2-1,NA,TRBV9,CASSVDAGGVPSSYNEQFF,TGTGCCAGCAGCGTAGACGCGGGAGGAGTCCCTAGCTCCTACAATGAGCAGTTCTTC
TRBD2,16,TRBJ2-5,once,TRBV7-9,CASSLRREGPQETQYF,TGTGCCAGCAGCTTACGAAGGGAGGGCCCTCAAGAGACCCAGTACTTC
NA,10,TRBJ1-2,NA,TRBV12-3/TRBV12-4,CASSLGGYTF,TGTGCCAGCAGTTTGGGTGGCTACACCTTC
NA,14,TRBJ2-4,NA,TRBV6-1,CASSLTLAKNIQYF,TGTGCCAGCAGCCTGACACTAGCCAAAAACATTCAGTACTTC